A single sample is the source of the 9 T cell receptor beta chains below, sequenced in a study of blood T cell repertoires in COVID-19. Here immunoSEQ multiplex PCR was the method, and the copy in TCRdb shows in-frame clones only, minus some. This sample has under 250,000 clones, with roughly nine tenths found just once. The sample was peripheral blood. These receptors were obtained from a man aged 18-30 years with active or convalescent COVID-19.

This clone was detected a few times. Additional DNA sequences in this sample encode the identical CDR3. The chain links TRBV18 to TRBJ1-5; 8 nucleotides align to TRBD1. CDR3 size: 15 residues. Germline lookup yields CDR1 KGHSH and CDR2 LQKENI. Trimming took 6 bases from V and 2 from J; bases not matched to a gene: 6. The CDR3, as DNA: TGTGCCAGCTCCCCAACAGGGGGTGGCAATCAGCCCCAGCATTTT. Protein product: CASSPTGGGNQPQHF.

The V and J genes are TRBV28 and TRBJ2-2, with D possibly matching TRBD2 (6 bases). In germline, CDR1 is MDHEN, CDR2 SYDVKM. The V and J ends lost 3 bases and 5 bases respectively, with 16 bases between them. This CDR3 has 16 residues. The CDR3 loop is CASSLEGLGLTGELFF. CDR3 nucleotides: TGTGCCAGCAGTTTGGAGGGTTTGGGACTTACCGGGGAGCTGTTTTTT.

The V and J genes are TRBV4-3 and TRBJ2-7, with TRBD1 matching 12 bases. Trimming at V came to 4 bases and at J to 6 bases, leaving 10 bases not matched to a gene. This CDR3 comprises 16 residues. Germline V gene lookup returns CDR1 LGHNA and CDR2 YSLEER. This CDR3 is CASSRVIGTGGSEQYF. The CDR3 nucleotides read TGCGCCAGCAGCCGGGTTATCGGGACAGGGGGCTCCGAGCAGTACTTC.

The CDR3: CASSNGQDWANYGYTF. CDR3 DNA: TGTGCCAGCAGTAACGGACAGGATTGGGCTAACTATGGCTACACCTTC. V and J are TRBV6-6 and TRBJ1-2, with 7 bases fitting TRBD1. CDR3 length equals 16 residues. In germline, CDR1 is MNHNY, CDR2 SVGAGI (reference sequence). The trim removed 5 bases at V and 0 bases at J, leaving 9 bases unmatched.

This chain links TRBV19 with TRBJ1-2; weak D call: TRBD1 (6 bases). The CDR3 spans 13 residues. Germline CDR1 and CDR2: LNHDA and SQIVND (reference sequence). V was clipped by 3 bases and J by 5 bases, with 10 bases between them. The DNA of the CDR3 is TGTGCCAGTAGTATGACAGGTCCGTATGGCTACACCTTC. Its translation is CASSMTGPYGYTF.

V gene TRBV27 combines with J gene TRBJ2-2; maybe TRBD2 (7 bases). The CDR3 runs to 14 residues. From germline, CDR1 is MNHEY and CDR2 SMNVEV (reference sequence). V was clipped by 7 bases and J by 2 bases, with 11 bases between them. DNA of the CDR3: TGTGCCAGCAATCGGGGGGCAAACACCGGGGAGCTGTTTTTT. It specifies CASNRGANTGELFF.

This chain links TRBV9 with TRBJ2-7, with 10 bases fitting TRBD2. From germline, CDR1 is SGDLS and CDR2 YYNGEE. The junction had 7 bases not matched to a gene; V was cut back by 0 bases and J by 7 bases. The CDR3 totals 15 residues. In nucleotides, the CDR3 is TGTGCCAGCAGCGTAGCAGCGGGAGGGCCCCGGGAGCAGTACTTC. This codes for CASSVAAGGPREQYF.

This chain joins TRBV3-1 (or the pseudogene TRBV3-2) and TRBJ1-1; maybe TRBD1 (6 bases). The V gene's germline CDR1 is LGHDT and CDR2 YNNKEL (reference sequence). CDR3 size: 14 residues. Between the trimmed V and J ends, which lost 1 base and 5 bases, there was a span of 11 bases. CDR3 nucleotide sequence: TGTGCCAGCAGCCAAGGCCAGGGGTCGACTGAAGCTTTCTTT. It is translated as CASSQGQGSTEAFF.

The V call is TRBV9, the J call TRBJ2-1; TRBD2 agrees at 10 bases. Germline lookup yields CDR1 SGDLS and CDR2 YYNGEE. There are 17 residues in the CDR3. V dropped 4 bases and J dropped 5; count of bases not matched to a gene: 12. The CDR3: CASSPTLLAGEHNEQFF. The CDR3 bases are TGTGCCAGCAGCCCGACCCTTCTAGCGGGAGAGCACAATGAGCAGTTCTTC. The full variable domain, completed using reference TRBV9 and TRBJ2-1, is DSGVTQTPKHLITATGQRVTLRCSPRSGDLSVYWYQQSLDQGLQFLIQYYNGEERAKGNILERFSAQQFPDLHSELNLSSLELGDSALYFCASSPTLLAGEHNEQFFGPGTRLTVL.